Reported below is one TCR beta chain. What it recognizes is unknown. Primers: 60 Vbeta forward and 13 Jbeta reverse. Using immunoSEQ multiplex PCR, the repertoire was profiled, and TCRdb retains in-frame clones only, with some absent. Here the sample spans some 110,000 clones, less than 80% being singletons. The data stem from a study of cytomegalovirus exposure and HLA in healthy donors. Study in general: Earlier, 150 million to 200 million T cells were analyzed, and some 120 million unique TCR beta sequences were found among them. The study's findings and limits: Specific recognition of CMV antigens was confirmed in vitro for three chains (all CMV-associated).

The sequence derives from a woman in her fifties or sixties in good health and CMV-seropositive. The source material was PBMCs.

CDR3 sequence reads: CASSHEGDRADEQYF. The CDR3 nucleotides read TGTGCCAGCAGCCATGAGGGAGACAGGGCGGACGAGCAGTACTTC. The V and J genes are TRBV14 and TRBJ2-7; 7 bases fit TRBD1. Unmatched junction bases numbered 10, after V lost 3 bases and J lost 5 bases. CDR1 SGHDN and CDR2 FVKESK come from the germline V gene. The CDR3 is 15 amino acids. The whole variable domain, remainder taken from reference TRBV14 and TRBJ2-7, is EAGVTQFPSHSVIEKGQTVTLRCDPISGHDNLYWYRRVMGKEIKFLLHFVKESKQDESGMPNNRFLAERTGGTYSTLKVQPAELEDSGVYFCASSHEGDRADEQYFGPGTRLTVT.